Each of the 30 T cell receptor beta chains below was sequenced from the same sample in a study of shared clonotypes between healthy human individuals. Generated by immunoSEQ multiplex PCR, the TCRdb table keeps only in-frame clones and is missing some. The table lists millions of clones, 95% of them singletons, with 0.1% to 0.15% in the top ten. The sample comprised naive CD4+ T cells sorted from blood. Stated subset: CD45RA+ positively selected. These receptors were taken from a young man in good health.

The chain carries TRBV6-1 and TRBJ2-1; 9 positions agree with TRBD2. CDR3 size: 13 residues. Trimming at V came to 9 bases and at J to 4 bases, leaving 4 bases not matched to a gene. Germline V gives CDR1 MNHNS, CDR2 SASEGT. CDR3 residues: CASSAGGYNEQFF. CDR3 bases: TGTGCCAGTTCGGCGGGGGGGTACAATGAGCAGTTCTTC.

The rearrangement joins TRBV27 to TRBJ2-2; unclear D gene. The V gene lost 2 bases and the J gene lost 3 bases, with 10 bases spanning the gap. Looked up from germline, CDR1 is MNHEY and CDR2 is SMNVEV (reference sequence). The CDR3 runs 15 residues. DNA of the CDR3: TGTGCCAGCAGTTTAATCTGGGCGGACACCGGGGAGCTGTTTTTT. This gives the protein CASSLIWADTGELFF.

The chain has TRBV5-6 and TRBJ2-7; TRBD2 aligns across 12 bases. This CDR3 has 14 amino acids. Trimming took 7 bases from V and 8 from J; bases not matched to a gene: 10. Germline V CDR1 and CDR2: SGHDT, YYEEEE. CDR3 in amino acids: CASGETSGSLKQYF. CDR3 nucleotide sequence: TGTGCCAGCGGCGAGACTAGCGGGAGTTTGAAGCAGTACTTC.

The chain employs TRBV7-2 and TRBJ2-7; D assignment may be TRBD1 or TRBD2 (5 bases each). The CDR3 extends over 13 amino acids. Germline values: CDR1 SGHTA, CDR2 FQGNSA. Deletions cut 3 bases from V and 6 bases from J, with 12 bases between. The CDR3 DNA reads as TGTGCCAGCAGCTTTCTTTCAGGGACCGAGCAGTACTTC. It encodes CASSFLSGTEQYF.

CDR3 protein: CASSLEGTGGTGELFF. As DNA, the CDR3 is TGTGCCAGCAGCTTAGAGGGGACAGGGGGAACCGGGGAGCTGTTTTTT. The chain joins TRBV11-2 to TRBJ2-2; 11 bases agree with TRBD1. This CDR3 comprises 16 residues. V gave up 0 bases and J gave up 5 bases; unmatched junction bases: 2. Germline CDR1 reads SGHAT; CDR2 reads FQNNGV.

CDR3 nucleotides: TGTGCCAGCAGTTTATTCGACAGGGGGCCCTACGAGCAGTACTTC. Amino acids: CASSLFDRGPYEQYF. This chain connects TRBV27 to TRBJ2-7, with 10 bases matching TRBD1. J lost 2 bases, V lost 1 base, and 2 bases had no gene match. The CDR3 is 15 amino acids. CDR1 and CDR2 (germline): MNHEY, SMNVEV (reference sequence).

This sequence joins TRBV7-8 and TRBJ1-1; the D is unclear. With 1 base removed from V and 1 base from J, the gap between germline ends came to 4 bases. The CDR3 is made up of 13 amino acids. Germline-derived CDR1 and CDR2 are SGHVS and FQNEAQ. The CDR3 reads CASSLEGNTEAFF. CDR3 nucleotides: TGTGCCAGCAGCTTAGAGGGGAACACTGAAGCTTTCTTT.

The chain couples TRBV25-1 to TRBJ2-1; 9 positions agree with TRBD2. Germline values: CDR1 MGHDK, CDR2 SYGVNS. Germline trimming cut 2 bases from V and 7 bases from J; bases unmatched to any gene: 6. The CDR3 has 15 residues. The DNA for the CDR3 is TGTGCCAGCAGTGAACCGCTAGCGGGAAGGAATGAGCAGTTCTTC. This encodes CASSEPLAGRNEQFF. The full variable domain, rest sourced from reference TRBV25-1 and TRBJ2-1, is EADIYQTPRYLVIGTGKKITLECSQTMGHDKMYWYQQDPGMELHLIHYSYGVNSTEKGDLSSESTVSRIRTEHFPLTLESARPSHTSQYLCASSEPLAGRNEQFFGPGTRLTVL.

The genes are TRBV6-1 and TRBJ1-2; no definite D call. CDR1 MNHNS and CDR2 SASEGT come from the germline V gene. V was shortened by 3 bases and J by 8 bases, with 19 bases between the two germline ends. This CDR3 has 15 residues. CDR3 DNA sequence: TGTGCCAGCAGTGACTTCGTGGGAATAGCGTTCGGCTACACCTTC. As protein: CASSDFVGIAFGYTF.

The gene calls are TRBV18 and TRBJ1-1; D gene uncertain. Germline lookup yields CDR1 KGHSH and CDR2 LQKENI. The CDR3 covers 15 residues. Deletions cut 6 bases from V and 0 bases from J, with 14 bases between. The CDR3 loop reads CASSQDGFLNTEAFF. CDR3 sequence (DNA): TGTGCCAGCTCCCAAGACGGGTTTTTGAACACTGAAGCTTTCTTT.

The V gene is TRBV4-1, the J gene TRBJ1-1; a possible D gene is TRBD1 (5 bases). The CDR3 spans 17 residues. Trimming took 3 bases from V and 3 from J, leaving 20 bases between them. In germline, CDR1 is MGHRA, CDR2 YSYEKL. CDR3 sequence: CASSQGTTITAYTEAFF. CDR3 in DNA: TGCGCCAGCAGCCAGGGGACTACAATAACCGCGTACACTGAAGCTTTCTTT.

This clone appeared once. Distinct nucleotide sequences in the sample also encode this CDR3. The chain uses TRBV7-2 and TRBJ2-5, with 7 positions matching TRBD2. The ends lost 1 base at V and 4 bases at J; junction bases unmatched: 3. This CDR3 is 14 amino acids long. Germline V lookup: CDR1 SGHTA, CDR2 FQGNSA. This CDR3 is CASSLVGGGETQYF. CDR3 sequence (DNA): TGTGCCAGCAGCTTAGTCGGCGGGGGAGAGACCCAGTACTTC.

V is TRBV6-1 and J is TRBJ1-3; no firm D call. Trimming pared 6 bases from V and 2 bases from J, leaving 11 bases between. The germline V gene encodes CDR1 MNHNS and CDR2 SASEGT. The CDR3 extends over 14 amino acids. The CDR3 loop reads CASRARGAGNTIYF. Written as DNA, the CDR3 is TGTGCCAGCAGGGCCCGGGGTGCTGGAAACACCATATATTTT.

The chain has TRBV11-3 and TRBJ2-2; D gene ambiguous. This CDR3 spans 14 amino acids. V was pared by 1 base and J by 4 bases, with 7 bases between. The germline gives CDR1 SGHNT, CDR2 YENEEA. This chain's CDR3 is CASSLARSTGELFF. The CDR3 region has the DNA TGTGCCAGCAGCTTAGCTCGCTCCACCGGGGAGCTGTTTTTT.

This chain joins TRBV5-4 and TRBJ2-2; 9 bases are shared with TRBD2. Germline trimming cut 2 bases from V and 0 bases from J; bases unmatched to any gene: 2. Germline V lookup: CDR1 SGHNT, CDR2 YYREEE (reference sequence). The CDR3 has 16 residues. CDR3 loop: CASSFLAGSNTGELFF. As DNA, the CDR3 is TGTGCCAGCAGCTTTCTAGCGGGGTCGAACACCGGGGAGCTGTTTTTT.

This clone was seen only once. V is TRBV5-6 and J is TRBJ2-7; the D gene is possibly TRBD1 (5 bases). V was trimmed by 1 base and J by 2 bases, leaving 7 bases between them. The CDR3 has 13 amino acids. In germline, CDR1 is SGHDT, CDR2 YYEEEE. The CDR3 region is CASSLIGAYEQYF. As DNA, the CDR3 is TGTGCCAGCAGCTTGATAGGGGCCTACGAGCAGTACTTC.

The CDR3 sequence: CASNRLAGGPTDTQYF. DNA of the CDR3: TGTGCCAGCAATCGACTAGCGGGGGGGCCCACAGATACGCAGTATTTT. V and J are TRBV2 and TRBJ2-3; TRBD2 matches at 14 bases. Germline V gene lookup returns CDR1 SNHLY and CDR2 FYNNEI. V lost 7 bases, J lost 2 bases, and 5 bases stayed unmatched. CDR3 length: 16 residues.

The chain couples TRBV5-1 to TRBJ2-7; TRBD2 matches at 11 bases. The CDR3 totals 16 residues. The V and J ends lost 4 bases and 7 bases, in that order; junction bases with no gene match: 13. Germline CDR1 reads SGHRS; CDR2 reads YFSETQ. The CDR3 nucleotides are TGCGCCAGCAGCAGCAATCCGGGACTAGCGGCCTGGGAGCAGTACTTC. Translating it yields CASSSNPGLAAWEQYF. Together with reference TRBV5-1 and TRBJ2-7, the CDR3 gives the full variable domain: KAGVTQTPRYLIKTRGQQVTLSCSPISGHRSVSWYQQTPGQGLQFLFEYFSETQRNKGNFPGRFSGRQFSNSRSEMNVSTLELGDSALYLCASSSNPGLAAWEQYFGPGTRLTVT.

The chain couples TRBV6-1 to TRBJ1-5, with D possibly matching TRBD1 (6 bases). The CDR3 runs 13 residues. CDR1 and CDR2 from the germline V gene are MNHNS and SASEGT. CDR3 amino acids: CVSRAWGLQPQHF. The CDR3 nucleotides read TGTGTCTCCAGAGCCTGGGGGCTTCAGCCCCAGCATTTT.

The rearrangement links TRBV18 to TRBJ2-3; 7 nucleotides agree with TRBD1. V was clipped by 2 bases and J by 1 base; unmatched bases: 3. Per the germline V gene, CDR1 is KGHSH and CDR2 is LQKENI. This CDR3 region has 15 residues. The CDR3 loop is CASSPRTGGTDTQYF. The CDR3 nucleotides are TGTGCCAGCTCACCAAGAACAGGGGGCACAGATACGCAGTATTTT.

This clone was observed once. The chain uses TRBV6-5 and TRBJ1-6, with D perhaps TRBD1 (6 bases). Germline V gives CDR1 MNHEY, CDR2 SVGAGI. The CDR3 contains 13 residues. Trimming pared 6 bases from V and 8 bases from J, leaving 11 bases between. The CDR3 bases are TGTGCCAGCAGCTCCAGGGGTGATTCACCCCTCCACTTT. As protein: CASSSRGDSPLHF.

The gene calls are TRBV10-3 and TRBJ1-6; D uncertain. Trimming removed 4 bases at V and 4 bases at J, with 5 bases between. Germline V lookup: CDR1 ENHRY, CDR2 SYGVKD. CDR3 size: 13 residues. CDR3 bases: TGTGCCATCAGTGCAGATTATAATTCACCCCTCCACTTT. Residues: CAISADYNSPLHF.

The chain employs TRBV30 and TRBJ1-3; D is ambiguous. The V end was cut by 6 bases, the J end by 0 bases, with 9 bases between. This CDR3 comprises 13 residues. Per the germline V gene, CDR1 is GTSNPN and CDR2 is SVGIG (reference sequence). The CDR3 loop reads CACPGHSGNTIYF. CDR3 DNA sequence: TGTGCCTGCCCAGGCCACTCTGGAAACACCATATATTTT.

The gene calls are TRBV5-1 and TRBJ2-1, with D possibly being TRBD1 (6 bases). This CDR3 has 14 residues. With 3 bases removed from V and 6 bases from J, the gap between germline ends came to 13 bases. CDR1 and CDR2 (germline): SGHRS, YFSETQ. The CDR3 region is CASSSLTGSNEQFF. The CDR3 nucleotides read TGCGCCAGCAGCTCTTTGACAGGTTCCAATGAGCAGTTCTTC.

Regarding this clone: The sample holds other DNA sequences that translate to the same CDR3. The chain recombines TRBV5-1 with TRBJ1-1; D remains ambiguous. The CDR3 is 12 amino acids. The germline V gene has CDR1 SGHRS and CDR2 YFSETQ. Trimming pared 2 bases from V and 7 bases from J, leaving 9 bases between. In DNA form, the CDR3 reads TGCGCCAGCAGCTTAGGGCGGGGTGAAGCTTTCTTT. This gives the protein CASSLGRGEAFF. Full variable domain (outside the CDR3, taken from reference TRBV5-1 and TRBJ1-1): KAGVTQTPRYLIKTRGQQVTLSCSPISGHRSVSWYQQTPGQGLQFLFEYFSETQRNKGNFPGRFSGRQFSNSRSEMNVSTLELGDSALYLCASSLGRGEAFFGQGTRLTVV.

This chain connects TRBV30 to TRBJ1-2; D is unresolved. Between the trimmed V and J ends, which lost 5 bases and 8 bases, there was a span of 27 bases. The CDR3 extends over 16 amino acids. Germline V gene lookup returns CDR1 GTSNPN and CDR2 SVGIG (reference sequence). The CDR3 loop reads CAWARKGGRASRGYTF. In DNA form, the CDR3 reads TGTGCCTGGGCTCGAAAAGGAGGTCGGGCCTCGCGGGGCTACACCTTC.

The chain is built from TRBV6-5 and TRBJ1-2; no definite D call. Germline assignment: CDR1 MNHEY and CDR2 SVGAGI. This CDR3 region has 14 residues. Trimming took off 5 bases at V and 2 bases at J, with 12 bases between the two ends. As DNA, the CDR3 is TGTGCCAGCAGTCGAAGGACTGACAACTATGGCTACACCTTC. Translated: CASSRRTDNYGYTF.

The rearrangement joins TRBV7-9 to TRBJ1-4; D is ambiguous. CDR1 SEHNR and CDR2 FQNEAQ come from the germline V gene (reference sequence). This CDR3 has 16 residues. V shed 1 base and J shed 4 bases, with 13 bases lying between them. The CDR3 loop reads CASSLDGRQLNEKLFF. CDR3 nucleotides: TGTGCCAGCAGCTTAGACGGGCGTCAGCTTAATGAAAAACTGTTTTTT.

The chain employs TRBV13 and TRBJ1-1; TRBD1 matches 7 bases. This CDR3 comprises 17 residues. CDR1 is PRHDT, CDR2 FYEKMQ, per germline (reference sequence). Trimming cost V 4 bases and J 1 base; bases outside gene matches: 12. The CDR3 DNA reads as TGTGCCAGCAGCTCCATTATAGACAGGGAGAGGAACACTGAAGCTTTCTTT. It yields the protein CASSSIIDRERNTEAFF.

This sequence joins TRBV7-9 and TRBJ2-1, with D unresolved. V lost 5 bases and J lost 5, with 19 bases in between. The CDR3 sequence is 16 residues long. The germline V gene has CDR1 SEHNR and CDR2 FQNEAQ (reference sequence). The CDR3: CASSQILGALDNEQFF. The CDR3, as DNA: TGTGCCAGCAGCCAGATTCTTGGTGCGTTGGACAATGAGCAGTTCTTC.